This TCR beta chain is from a study of blood T cell repertoires in COVID-19. For the study at large: Researchers got acute and convalescent COVID-19 samples from the United States, Italy and Spain. PBMCs, B-cell-depleted T cells, or T cells provided the cDNA or gDNA that made up the material.

In the authors' methods: The authors estimated nucleated cell counts from reference gene primer amplification. Generated by immunoSEQ multiplex PCR, the TCRdb table keeps only in-frame clones and is missing some. V, J and clone size derive from that table, while D and trimming were established from the DNA sequence. The data contain 100,000 to 120,000 clones, over 75% of them singletons. The V end was cut by 0 bases, the J end by 7 bases, with 8 bases between. CDR1 and CDR2 from the germline V gene are SGHRS and YFSETQ. The CDR3 runs 14 residues. Sequenced input: peripheral blood. The receptor comes from a man aged 50-60 years with acute or convalescent COVID-19. The chain has TRBV5-1 and TRBJ1-6; D remains unclear. DNA of the CDR3: TGCGCCAGCAGCTTGGTTGAGAAAAATTCACCCCTCCACTTT. This translates into CASSLVEKNSPLHF.